This T cell receptor beta chain was identified in a study of blood T cell repertoires in COVID-19. Overall study context: Material from acute and convalescent COVID-19 was sourced from the United States, Italy and Spain. Sample material is recorded as cDNA or gDNA derived from T cells, B-cell-depleted T cells, or PBMCs.

A word on this clone: The junction and the germline gene differ at one end; a read error may be behind it.

As originally analysed: Estimated nucleated cell counts came from reference gene primer amplification. The protocol was immunoSEQ multiplex PCR, while the TCRdb copy is restricted to in-frame clones and leaves out a portion. Clone size and the V and J calls come from that table; the DNA yielded D and trimming. The sample lists under 300,000 clones, more than 65% occurring once. The CDR3 is made up of 10 amino acids. Germline V gene data show CDR1 as SEHNR and CDR2 as FQNEAQ (reference sequence). This TCR was recovered from a woman aged 40 to 50 with active or convalescent COVID-19. Sequenced input: peripheral blood. The chain carries TRBV7-9 and TRBJ2-5; D uncertain. CDR3 DNA sequence: TGTGCCAGCAGCTTACTGGAGCTCCACTTC. This gives the protein CASSLLELHF.